The 3 T cell receptor beta chains given below trace back to one sample, sequenced in a study of PD-1 blockade in classical Hodgkin lymphoma. The method was immunoSEQ multiplex PCR; TCRdb's version includes in-frame clones alone and lacks a portion of them. This table has some 21,000 clones, approximately 83% appearing once. Time point meaning: newly diagnosed, previously untreated cHL patient sample. Thawed PBMCs yielded CD4+ T cells through magnetic negative selection. Sequenced sample: CD4+ T cells from blood. The receptors were gathered from a human donor with classical Hodgkin lymphoma.

V and J are TRBV6-5 and TRBJ2-3, with TRBD2 matching over 8 bases. This CDR3 is 14 amino acids long. The ends lost 8 bases at V and 3 bases at J; junction bases unmatched: 7. The germline V gene encodes CDR1 MNHEY and CDR2 SVGAGI. CDR3 nucleotide sequence: TGTGCCAGCGCCCTCGGGAGGGCGACAGATACGCAGTATTTT. Protein product: CASALGRATDTQYF.

This sequence joins TRBV18 and TRBJ2-7; 11 nucleotides align to TRBD2. There are 14 residues in the CDR3. Germline CDR1 KGHSH, CDR2 LQKENI. Trimming at V came to 2 bases and at J to 3 bases, leaving 0 bases not matched to a gene. The CDR3, as DNA: TGTGCCAGCTCACCAGGGACTAGCGGCTACGAGCAGTACTTC. The encoded protein is CASSPGTSGYEQYF.

This clone has just one count. The gene calls are TRBV13 and TRBJ2-2, with 11 nucleotides matching TRBD2. The CDR3 loop spans 16 amino acids. Germline V lookup: CDR1 PRHDT, CDR2 FYEKMQ (reference sequence). The trim removed 4 bases at V and 7 bases at J, leaving 8 bases unmatched. CDR3 bases: TGTGCCAGCAGCTCAGAGACTAGCGGGATGATCGGGGAGCTGTTTTTT. It translates to CASSSETSGMIGELFF.